This T cell receptor (beta chain) was identified in a study of T cells after yellow fever vaccination. Study in general: The authors prepared low-cell-number fractions using SMART-Seq v4 Ultra Low Input. Study observations and caveats: A secondary response was less intense yet reached its peak sooner, at day 5 versus 15.

TCRdb recomputed calls from the 5' RACE reads with MiXCR, one row per CDR3 protein. The data show under 700,000 distinct CDR3 sequences, with about a sixth seen just once and roughly 17% held by the top ten. Concerning this clonotype itself: Its matching antigen is unknown.

The sequence was obtained from a man younger than 30 who received the YFV17D yellow fever vaccine. Sequences were derived from PBMCs, sampled 5 days after the first yellow fever vaccination.

Here the CDR3 reads CASRASTALNNEQFF. For the CDR3, the DNA is TGTGCCAGCAGGGCCAGCACGGCCCTTAACAATGAGCAGTTCTTC. The rearrangement uses TRBV6-2 or TRBV6-3 and TRBJ2-1; D unresolved. Trimming stripped 6 bases from V and 5 bases from J, with 17 bases between. This CDR3 region has 15 residues. Germline CDR1 MNHEY, CDR2 SVGEGT.